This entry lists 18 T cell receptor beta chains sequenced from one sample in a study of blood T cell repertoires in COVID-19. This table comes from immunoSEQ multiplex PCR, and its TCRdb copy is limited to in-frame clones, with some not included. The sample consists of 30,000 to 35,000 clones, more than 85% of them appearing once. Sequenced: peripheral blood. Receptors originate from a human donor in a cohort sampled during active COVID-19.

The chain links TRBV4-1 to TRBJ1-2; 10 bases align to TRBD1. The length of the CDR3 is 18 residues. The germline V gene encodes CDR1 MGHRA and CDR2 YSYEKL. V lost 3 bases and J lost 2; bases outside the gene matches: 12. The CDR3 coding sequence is TGCGCCAGCAGCCACCTAACCCGGGACAGGGGAGAAAACTATGGCTACACCTTC. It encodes CASSHLTRDRGENYGYTF.

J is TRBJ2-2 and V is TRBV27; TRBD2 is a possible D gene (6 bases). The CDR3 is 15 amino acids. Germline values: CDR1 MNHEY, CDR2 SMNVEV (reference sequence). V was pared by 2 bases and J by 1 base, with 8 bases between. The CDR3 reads CASSLVGGNTGELFF. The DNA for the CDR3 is TGTGCCAGCAGTTTAGTGGGAGGGAACACCGGGGAGCTGTTTTTT.

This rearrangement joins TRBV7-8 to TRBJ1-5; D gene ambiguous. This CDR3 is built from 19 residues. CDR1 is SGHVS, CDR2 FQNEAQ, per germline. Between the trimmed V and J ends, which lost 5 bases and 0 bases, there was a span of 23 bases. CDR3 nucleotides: TGTGCCAGCAGCCACCACCCGGGATCCCCCCGATATAGCAATCAGCCCCAGCATTTT. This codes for CASSHHPGSPRYSNQPQHF.

CDR3 loop: CSVDLGQGITGELFF. CDR3 in DNA: TGCAGCGTTGACCTTGGGCAGGGAATCACCGGGGAGCTGTTTTTT. The chain is built from TRBV29-1 and TRBJ2-2, with TRBD1 as a possible D gene (5 bases). Trimming pared 3 bases from V and 4 bases from J, leaving 15 bases between. The CDR3 is 15 amino acids. CDR1 and CDR2 from the germline V gene are SQVTM and ANQGSEA.

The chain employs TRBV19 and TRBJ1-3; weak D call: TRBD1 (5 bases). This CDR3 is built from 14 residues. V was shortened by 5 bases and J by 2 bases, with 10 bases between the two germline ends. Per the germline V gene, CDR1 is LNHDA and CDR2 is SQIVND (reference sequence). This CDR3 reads CASSPGWTGNTIYF. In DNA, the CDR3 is TGTGCCAGTAGTCCAGGGTGGACTGGAAACACCATATATTTT.

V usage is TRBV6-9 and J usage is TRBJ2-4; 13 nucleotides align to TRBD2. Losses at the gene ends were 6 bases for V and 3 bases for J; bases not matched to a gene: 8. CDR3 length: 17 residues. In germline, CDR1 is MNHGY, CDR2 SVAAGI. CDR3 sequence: CASRTGTSGEGKNIQYF. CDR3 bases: TGTGCCAGCAGGACCGGGACTAGCGGGGAAGGCAAAAACATTCAGTACTTC.

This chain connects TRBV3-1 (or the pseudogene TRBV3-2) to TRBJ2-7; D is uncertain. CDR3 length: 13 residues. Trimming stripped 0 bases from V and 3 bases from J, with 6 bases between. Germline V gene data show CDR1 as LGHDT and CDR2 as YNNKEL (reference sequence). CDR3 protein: CASSQDSFYEQYF. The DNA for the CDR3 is TGTGCCAGCAGCCAAGATTCGTTCTACGAGCAGTACTTC.

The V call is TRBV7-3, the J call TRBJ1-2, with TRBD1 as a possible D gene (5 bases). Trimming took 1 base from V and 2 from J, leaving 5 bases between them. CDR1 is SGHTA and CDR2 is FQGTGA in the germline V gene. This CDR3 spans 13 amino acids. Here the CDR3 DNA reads TGTGCCAGCAGCTTAAACAGGAACTATGGCTACACCTTC. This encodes CASSLNRNYGYTF.

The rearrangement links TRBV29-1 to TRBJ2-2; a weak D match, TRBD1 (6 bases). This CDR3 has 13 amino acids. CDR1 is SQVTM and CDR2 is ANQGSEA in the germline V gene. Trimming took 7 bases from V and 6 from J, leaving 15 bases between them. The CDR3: CSAEPGQSGELFF. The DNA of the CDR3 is TGCAGCGCCGAACCTGGACAGTCCGGGGAGCTGTTTTTT.

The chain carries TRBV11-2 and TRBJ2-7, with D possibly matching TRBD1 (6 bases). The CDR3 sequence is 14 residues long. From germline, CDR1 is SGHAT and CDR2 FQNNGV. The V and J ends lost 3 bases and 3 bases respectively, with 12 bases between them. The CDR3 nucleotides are TGTGCCAGCAGCTTGGGGGCTGGTTACTACGAGCAGTACTTC. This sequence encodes CASSLGAGYYEQYF.

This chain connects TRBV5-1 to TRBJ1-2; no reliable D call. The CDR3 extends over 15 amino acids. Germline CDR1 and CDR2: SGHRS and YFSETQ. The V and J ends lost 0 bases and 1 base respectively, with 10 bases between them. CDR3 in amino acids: CASSLEAGYNYGYTF. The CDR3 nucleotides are TGCGCCAGCAGCTTGGAGGCAGGCTATAACTATGGCTACACCTTC.

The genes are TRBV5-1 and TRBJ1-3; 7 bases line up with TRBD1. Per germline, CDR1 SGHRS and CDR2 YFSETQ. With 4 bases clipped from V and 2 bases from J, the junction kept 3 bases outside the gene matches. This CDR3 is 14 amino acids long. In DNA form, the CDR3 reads TGCGCCAGCAGCAAGGACAGGCCTGGAAACACCATATATTTT. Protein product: CASSKDRPGNTIYF.

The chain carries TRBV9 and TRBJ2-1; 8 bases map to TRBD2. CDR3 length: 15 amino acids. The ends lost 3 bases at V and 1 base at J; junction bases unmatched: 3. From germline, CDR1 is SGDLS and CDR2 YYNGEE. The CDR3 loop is CASSGTSGSYNEQFF. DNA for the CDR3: TGTGCCAGCAGCGGAACTAGCGGATCCTACAATGAGCAGTTCTTC.

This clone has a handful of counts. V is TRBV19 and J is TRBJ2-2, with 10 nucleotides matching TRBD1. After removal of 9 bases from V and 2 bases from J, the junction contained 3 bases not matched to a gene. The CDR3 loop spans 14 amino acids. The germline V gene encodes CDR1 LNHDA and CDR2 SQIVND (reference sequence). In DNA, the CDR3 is TGTGCCAGCAGGGACAGGGGAAACACCGGGGAGCTGTTTTTT. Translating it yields CASRDRGNTGELFF.

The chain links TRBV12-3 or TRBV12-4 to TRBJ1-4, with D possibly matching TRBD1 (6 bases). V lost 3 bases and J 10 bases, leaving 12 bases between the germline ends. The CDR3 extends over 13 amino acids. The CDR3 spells CASSLYRAGKLFF. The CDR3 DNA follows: TGTGCCAGCAGTTTGTACAGGGCCGGAAAACTGTTTTTT.

The CDR3 DNA reads TGCGCCAGCAGCCAAGATCCGGGGCGGGGAGCCTACGAGCAGTACTTC. Translated, it gives CASSQDPGRGAYEQYF. The chain combines TRBV4-1 with TRBJ2-7; D is perhaps TRBD2 (6 bases). The CDR3 extends over 16 amino acids. Germline-derived CDR1 and CDR2 are MGHRA and YSYEKL. Between the trimmed V and J ends, which lost 0 bases and 2 bases, there was a span of 14 bases.

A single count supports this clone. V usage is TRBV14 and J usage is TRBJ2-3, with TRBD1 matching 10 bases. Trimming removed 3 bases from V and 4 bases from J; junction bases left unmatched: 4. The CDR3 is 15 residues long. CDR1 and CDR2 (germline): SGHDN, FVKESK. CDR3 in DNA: TGTGCCAGCAGCCAGACAGGGGGCGAAGCAGATACGCAGTATTTT. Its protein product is CASSQTGGEADTQYF.

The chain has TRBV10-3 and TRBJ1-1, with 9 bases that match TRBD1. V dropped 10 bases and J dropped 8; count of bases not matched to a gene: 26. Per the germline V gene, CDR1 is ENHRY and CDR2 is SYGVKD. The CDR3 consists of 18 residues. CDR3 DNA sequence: TGTGCCACCCAGACGGCGGGTGCGGGACAGGGCCGTTTGGTGGAAGCTTTCTTT. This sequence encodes CATQTAGAGQGRLVEAFF.